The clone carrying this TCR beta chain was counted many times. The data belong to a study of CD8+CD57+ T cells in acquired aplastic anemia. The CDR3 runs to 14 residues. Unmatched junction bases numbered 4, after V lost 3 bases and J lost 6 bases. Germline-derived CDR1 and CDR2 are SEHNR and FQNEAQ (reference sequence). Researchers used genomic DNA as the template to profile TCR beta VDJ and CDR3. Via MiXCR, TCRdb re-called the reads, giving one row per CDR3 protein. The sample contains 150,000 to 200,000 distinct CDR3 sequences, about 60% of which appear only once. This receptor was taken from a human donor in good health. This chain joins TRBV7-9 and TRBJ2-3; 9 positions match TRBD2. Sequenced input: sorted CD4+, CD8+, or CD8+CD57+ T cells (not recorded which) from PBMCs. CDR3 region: CASSFLAGLDTQYF. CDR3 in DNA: TGTGCCAGCAGCTTCCTAGCGGGACTCGATACGCAGTATTTT.